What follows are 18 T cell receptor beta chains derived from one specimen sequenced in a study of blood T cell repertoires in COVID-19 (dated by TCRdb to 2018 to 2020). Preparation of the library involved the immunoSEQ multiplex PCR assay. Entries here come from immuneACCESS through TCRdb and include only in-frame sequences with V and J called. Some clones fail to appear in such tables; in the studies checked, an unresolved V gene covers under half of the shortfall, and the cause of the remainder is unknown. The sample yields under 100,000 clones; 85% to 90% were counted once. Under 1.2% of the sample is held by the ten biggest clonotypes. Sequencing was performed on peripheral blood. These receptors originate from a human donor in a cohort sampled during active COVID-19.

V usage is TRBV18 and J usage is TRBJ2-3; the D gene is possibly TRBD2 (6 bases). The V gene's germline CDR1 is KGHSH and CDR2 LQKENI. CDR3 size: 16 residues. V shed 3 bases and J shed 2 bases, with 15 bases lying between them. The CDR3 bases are TGTGCCAGCTCACCGATCCGGGGACTTGACACAGATACGCAGTATTTT. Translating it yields CASSPIRGLDTDTQYF.

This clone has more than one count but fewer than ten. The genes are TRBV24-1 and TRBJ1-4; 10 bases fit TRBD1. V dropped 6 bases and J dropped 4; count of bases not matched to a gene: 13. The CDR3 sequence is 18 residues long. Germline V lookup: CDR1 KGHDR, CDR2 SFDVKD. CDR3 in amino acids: CATSPGDRGLSDNEKLFF. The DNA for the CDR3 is TGTGCCACCAGTCCTGGGGACAGGGGCCTTTCGGATAATGAAAAACTGTTTTTT.

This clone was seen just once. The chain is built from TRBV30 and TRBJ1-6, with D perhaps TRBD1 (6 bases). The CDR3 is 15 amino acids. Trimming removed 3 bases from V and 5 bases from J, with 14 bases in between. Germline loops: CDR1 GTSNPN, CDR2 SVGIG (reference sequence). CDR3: CAWRFLGQHNSPLHF. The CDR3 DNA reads TGTGCCTGGAGATTCCTGGGACAACATAATTCACCCCTCCACTTT.

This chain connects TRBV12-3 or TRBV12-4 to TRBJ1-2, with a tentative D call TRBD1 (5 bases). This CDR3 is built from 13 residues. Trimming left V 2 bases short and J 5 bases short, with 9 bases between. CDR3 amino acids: CASSLQGWYGYTF. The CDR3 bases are TGTGCCAGCAGTTTACAGGGCTGGTATGGCTACACCTTC.

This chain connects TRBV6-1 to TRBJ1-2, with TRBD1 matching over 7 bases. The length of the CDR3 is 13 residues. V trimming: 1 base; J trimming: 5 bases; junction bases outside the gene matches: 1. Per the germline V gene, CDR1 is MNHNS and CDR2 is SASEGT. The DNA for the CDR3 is TGTGCCAGCAGTGAAGGGACAGGATATGGCTACACCTTC. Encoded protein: CASSEGTGYGYTF.

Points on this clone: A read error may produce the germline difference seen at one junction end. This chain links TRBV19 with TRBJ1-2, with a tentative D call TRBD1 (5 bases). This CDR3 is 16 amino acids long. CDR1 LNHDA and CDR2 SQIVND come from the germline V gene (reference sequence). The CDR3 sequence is CTSSAARIDSRRALLF. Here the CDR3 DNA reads TGTACCAGTAGTGCCGCGAGGATTGACAGTAGGCGAGCCCTCCTATTC.

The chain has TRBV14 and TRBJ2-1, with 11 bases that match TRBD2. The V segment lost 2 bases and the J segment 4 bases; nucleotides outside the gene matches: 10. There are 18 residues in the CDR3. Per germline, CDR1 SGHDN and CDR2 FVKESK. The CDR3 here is CASSQTGLAGPSYNEQFF. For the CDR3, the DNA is TGTGCCAGCAGCCAAACCGGACTAGCGGGCCCTTCTTACAATGAGCAGTTCTTC.

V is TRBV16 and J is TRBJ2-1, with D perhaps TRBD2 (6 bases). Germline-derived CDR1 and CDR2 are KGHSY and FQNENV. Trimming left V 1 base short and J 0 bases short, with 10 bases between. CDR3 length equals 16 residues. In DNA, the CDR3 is TGTGCCAGCAGCCAATGGGCGGGGAGCTCCTACAATGAGCAGTTCTTC. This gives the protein CASSQWAGSSYNEQFF.

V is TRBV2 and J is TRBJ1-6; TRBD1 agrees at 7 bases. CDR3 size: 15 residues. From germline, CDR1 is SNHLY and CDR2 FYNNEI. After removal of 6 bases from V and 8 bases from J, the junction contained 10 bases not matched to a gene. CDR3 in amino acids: CASSAATGIDSPLHF. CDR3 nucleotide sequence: TGTGCCAGCAGCGCGGCGACAGGGATAGATTCACCCCTCCACTTT.

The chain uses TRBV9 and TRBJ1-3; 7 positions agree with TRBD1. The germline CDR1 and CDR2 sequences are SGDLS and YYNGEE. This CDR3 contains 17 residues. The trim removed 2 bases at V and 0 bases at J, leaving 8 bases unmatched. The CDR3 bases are TGTGCCAGCAGCGTGTTGGGGACAGCCACCTCTGGAAACACCATATATTTT. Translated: CASSVLGTATSGNTIYF.

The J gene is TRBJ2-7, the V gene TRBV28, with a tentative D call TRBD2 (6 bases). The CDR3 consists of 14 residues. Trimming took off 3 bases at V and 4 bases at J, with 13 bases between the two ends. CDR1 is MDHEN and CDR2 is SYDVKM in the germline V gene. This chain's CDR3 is CASSFPREGYEQYF. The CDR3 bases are TGTGCCAGCAGTTTCCCGCGGGAAGGTTACGAGCAGTACTTC.

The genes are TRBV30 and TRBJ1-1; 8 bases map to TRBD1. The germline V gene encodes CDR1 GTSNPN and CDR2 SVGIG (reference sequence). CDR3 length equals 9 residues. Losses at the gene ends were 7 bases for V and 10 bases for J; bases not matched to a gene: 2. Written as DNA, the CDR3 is TGTGCCTTTACAGGGGGAGCTTTCTTT. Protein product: CAFTGGAFF.

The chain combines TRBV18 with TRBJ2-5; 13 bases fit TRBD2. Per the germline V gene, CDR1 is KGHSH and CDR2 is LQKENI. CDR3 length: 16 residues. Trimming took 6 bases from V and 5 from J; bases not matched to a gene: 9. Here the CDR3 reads CASSSGLAGVYETQYF. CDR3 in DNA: TGTGCCAGCTCGTCAGGACTAGCGGGAGTATACGAGACCCAGTACTTC.

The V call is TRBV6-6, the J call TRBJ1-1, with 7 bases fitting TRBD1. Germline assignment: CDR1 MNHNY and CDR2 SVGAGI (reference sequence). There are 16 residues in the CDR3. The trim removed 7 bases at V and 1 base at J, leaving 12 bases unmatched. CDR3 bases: TGTGCCAGCACTTTTGGACAGGCTGAAAGGAACACTGAAGCTTTCTTT. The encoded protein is CASTFGQAERNTEAFF.

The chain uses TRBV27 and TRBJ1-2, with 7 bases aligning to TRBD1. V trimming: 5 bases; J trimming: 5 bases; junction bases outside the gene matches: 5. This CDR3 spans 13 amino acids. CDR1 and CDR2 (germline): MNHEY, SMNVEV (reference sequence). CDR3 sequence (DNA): TGTGCCAGCAGTCGTGACAGGGCGTATGGCTACACCTTC. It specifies CASSRDRAYGYTF.

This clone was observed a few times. For the CDR3, the DNA is TGTGCCAGCAGTTTCCGTGGGGGGAACTATCAGCCCCAGCATTTT. Its protein is CASSFRGGNYQPQHF. The rearrangement links TRBV27 to TRBJ1-5, with D possibly TRBD1 on 5 matching bases. The CDR3 extends over 15 amino acids. Trimming took off 3 bases at V and 5 bases at J, with 14 bases between the two ends. Per germline, CDR1 MNHEY and CDR2 SMNVEV (reference sequence).

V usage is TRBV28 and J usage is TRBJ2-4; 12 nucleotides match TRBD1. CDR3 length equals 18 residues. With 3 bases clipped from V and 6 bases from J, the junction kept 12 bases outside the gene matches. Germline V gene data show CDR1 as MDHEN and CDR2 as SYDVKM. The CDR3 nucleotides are TGTGCCAGCAGTTTTAGGGGACAGGGGGCTGTTAGCCGAAACATTCAGTACTTC. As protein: CASSFRGQGAVSRNIQYF. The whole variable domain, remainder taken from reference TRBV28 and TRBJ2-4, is DVKVTQSSRYLVKRTGEKVFLECVQDMDHENMFWYRQDPGLGLRLIYFSYDVKMKEKGDIPEGYSVSREKKERFSLILESASTNQTSMYLCASSFRGQGAVSRNIQYFGAGTRLSVL.

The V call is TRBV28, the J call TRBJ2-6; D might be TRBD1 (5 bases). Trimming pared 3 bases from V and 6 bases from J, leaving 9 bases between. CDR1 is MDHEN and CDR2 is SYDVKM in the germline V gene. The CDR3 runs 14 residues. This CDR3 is CASSFQGQANVLTF. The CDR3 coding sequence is TGTGCCAGCAGTTTCCAAGGACAGGCCAACGTCCTGACTTTC.